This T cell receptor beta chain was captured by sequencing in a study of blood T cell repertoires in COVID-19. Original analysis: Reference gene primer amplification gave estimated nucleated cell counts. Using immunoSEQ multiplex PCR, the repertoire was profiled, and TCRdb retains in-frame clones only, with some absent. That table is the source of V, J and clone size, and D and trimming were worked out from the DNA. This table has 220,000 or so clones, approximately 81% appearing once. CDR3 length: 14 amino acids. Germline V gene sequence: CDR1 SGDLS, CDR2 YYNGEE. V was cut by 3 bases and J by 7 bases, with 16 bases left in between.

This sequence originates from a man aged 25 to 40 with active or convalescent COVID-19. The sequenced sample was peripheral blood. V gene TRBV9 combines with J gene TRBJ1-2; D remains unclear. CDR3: CASSASDTVGGYTF. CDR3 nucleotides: TGTGCCAGCAGCGCGTCCGATACAGTCGGTGGCTACACCTTC.